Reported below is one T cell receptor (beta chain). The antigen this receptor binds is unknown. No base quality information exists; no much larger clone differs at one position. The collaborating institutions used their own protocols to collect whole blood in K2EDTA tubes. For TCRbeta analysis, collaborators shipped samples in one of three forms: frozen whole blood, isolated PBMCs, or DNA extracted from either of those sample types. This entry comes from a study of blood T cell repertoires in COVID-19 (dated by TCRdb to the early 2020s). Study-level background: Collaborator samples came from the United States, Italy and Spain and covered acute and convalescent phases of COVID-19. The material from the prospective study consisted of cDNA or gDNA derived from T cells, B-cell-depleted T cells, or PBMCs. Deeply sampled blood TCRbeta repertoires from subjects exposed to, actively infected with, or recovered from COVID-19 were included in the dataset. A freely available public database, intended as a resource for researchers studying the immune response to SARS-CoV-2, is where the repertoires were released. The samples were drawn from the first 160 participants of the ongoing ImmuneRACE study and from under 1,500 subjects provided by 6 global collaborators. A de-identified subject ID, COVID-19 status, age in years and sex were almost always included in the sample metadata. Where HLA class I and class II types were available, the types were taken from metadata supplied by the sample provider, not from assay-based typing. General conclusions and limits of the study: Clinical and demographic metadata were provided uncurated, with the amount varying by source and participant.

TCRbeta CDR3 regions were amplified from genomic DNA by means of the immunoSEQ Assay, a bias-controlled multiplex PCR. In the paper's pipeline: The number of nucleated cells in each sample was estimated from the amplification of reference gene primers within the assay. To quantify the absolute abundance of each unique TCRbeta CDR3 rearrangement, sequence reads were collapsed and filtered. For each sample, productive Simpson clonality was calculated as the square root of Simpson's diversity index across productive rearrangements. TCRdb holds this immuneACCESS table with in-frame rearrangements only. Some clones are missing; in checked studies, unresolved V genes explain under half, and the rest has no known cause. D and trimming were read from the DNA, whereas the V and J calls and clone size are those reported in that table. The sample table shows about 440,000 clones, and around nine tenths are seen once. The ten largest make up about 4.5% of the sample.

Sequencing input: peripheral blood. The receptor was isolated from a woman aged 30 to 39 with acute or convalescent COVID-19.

Read as DNA, the sequence is TGCAGCGTTGAAGATCGCGACTCCGCCAACCCTTGGTACCAAGAGACCCAGTACTTC. Its protein reads: CSVEDRDSANPWYQETQYF. This chain joins TRBV29-1 to TRBJ2-5; no D gene can be assigned with confidence. Inclusive of the bounding cysteine and phenylalanine, the CDR3 is 19 residues long. Of all the DNA, just the CDR3 is kept, 57 bases in frame from base 1. The junction shows trimming of 0 bases on V and 0 bases on J, plus 23 bases between the germline ends. CDR1 and CDR2 were assigned from the germline V gene as SQVTM and ANQGSEA.